This is a list of T cell receptor beta chains from one sample in a study of cytomegalovirus exposure and HLA in healthy donors. Some clones are missing from TCRdb's copy, which holds only in-frame ones; the method was immunoSEQ multiplex PCR. The table has 200,000 to 300,000 clones, 90% seen once. Sequences were obtained from PBMCs. The receptor set was obtained from a woman aged 25 to 45 in good health and CMV-seronegative. CDR3s include the opening cysteine and the closing phenylalanine or tryptophan. The order of the fields is D gene, clone size, J gene, V gene, CDR3 protein, CDR3 DNA. A D gene is named only where the DNA matches it firmly. Part of the rows lack a size; the others show once, few, many or a class for expanded clones.

d_gene: .
abundance: .
j_gene: TRBJ2-3
v_gene: TRBV7-8
CDR3aa: CASSNRGGLSTDTQYF
CDR3nt: TGTGCCAGCAGCAACCGGGGCGGCCTAAGCACAGATACGCAGTATTTT

d_gene: .
abundance: .
j_gene: TRBJ1-2
v_gene: TRBV7-2
CDR3aa: CASSLGQRRNGYTF
CDR3nt: TGTGCCAGCAGCTTAGGACAGAGACGCAATGGCTACACCTTC

d_gene: .
abundance: .
j_gene: TRBJ2-5
v_gene: TRBV11-2
CDR3aa: CASSFRATKETQYF
CDR3nt: TGTGCCAGCAGCTTCCGGGCAACCAAAGAGACCCAGTACTTC

d_gene: .
abundance: .
j_gene: TRBJ2-3
v_gene: TRBV5-1
CDR3aa: CASSPLAQGGTDTQYF
CDR3nt: TGCGCCAGCAGCCCCTTGGCTCAGGGCGGCACAGATACGCAGTATTTT

d_gene: TRBD1
abundance: .
j_gene: TRBJ1-2
v_gene: TRBV28
CDR3aa: CASSFGRGDYGYTF
CDR3nt: TGTGCCAGCAGTTTTGGCAGGGGGGACTATGGCTACACCTTC

d_gene: .
abundance: .
j_gene: TRBJ2-1
v_gene: TRBV27
CDR3aa: CASSNLAGDEQFF
CDR3nt: TGTGCCAGCAGCAATCTAGCAGGCGATGAGCAGTTCTTC

d_gene: .
abundance: few
j_gene: TRBJ1-5
v_gene: TRBV4-3
CDR3aa: CASSQDIGGNQPQHF
CDR3nt: TGCGCCAGCAGCCAAGATATAGGGGGCAATCAGCCCCAGCATTTT

d_gene: TRBD2
abundance: .
j_gene: TRBJ2-7
v_gene: TRBV7-6
CDR3aa: CASSFRTSGREEQYF
CDR3nt: TGTGCCAGCAGCTTCAGGACTAGCGGGAGGGAAGAGCAGTACTTC

d_gene: .
abundance: .
j_gene: TRBJ2-5
v_gene: TRBV10-2
CDR3aa: CASSSDSGETQYF
CDR3nt: TGCGCCAGCAGTTCGGACAGTGGAGAGACCCAGTACTTC

d_gene: .
abundance: .
j_gene: TRBJ2-3
v_gene: TRBV18
CDR3aa: CASTLGRSTDTQYF
CDR3nt: TGTGCCAGCACGCTTGGACGCAGCACAGATACGCAGTATTTT

d_gene: TRBD2
abundance: .
j_gene: TRBJ2-5
v_gene: TRBV29-1
CDR3aa: CSSERLAGGPAETQYF
CDR3nt: TGCAGCTCAGAGAGACTAGCGGGGGGCCCCGCGGAGACCCAGTACTTC

d_gene: TRBD2
abundance: .
j_gene: TRBJ2-7
v_gene: TRBV27
CDR3aa: CASSLAASGSSYEQYF
CDR3nt: TGTGCCAGCAGTTTAGCGGCCAGCGGGAGTTCCTACGAGCAGTACTTC

d_gene: .
abundance: .
j_gene: TRBJ2-3
v_gene: TRBV7-9
CDR3aa: CASSSSEVDTQYF
CDR3nt: TGTGCCAGCAGCTCCTCTGAGGTGGATACGCAGTATTTT

d_gene: .
abundance: .
j_gene: TRBJ2-3
v_gene: TRBV29-1
CDR3aa: CSVERTGTDTQYF
CDR3nt: TGCAGCGTTGAACGAACAGGCACAGATACGCAGTATTTT

d_gene: .
abundance: .
j_gene: TRBJ1-1
v_gene: TRBV11-1
CDR3aa: CASSLVVGSTEAFF
CDR3nt: TGTGCCAGCAGCTTAGTGGTAGGGAGCACTGAAGCTTTCTTT

d_gene: TRBD2
abundance: .
j_gene: TRBJ2-3
v_gene: TRBV27
CDR3aa: CASSRDGGRSILTDTQYF
CDR3nt: TGTGCCAGCAGTCGTGATGGCGGGAGGTCTATCCTCACAGATACGCAGTATTTT

d_gene: TRBD2
abundance: .
j_gene: TRBJ2-7
v_gene: TRBV11-2
CDR3aa: CASSFTSGRFDSYEQYF
CDR3nt: TGTGCCAGCAGCTTTACTAGCGGGAGGTTCGACTCCTACGAGCAGTACTTC

d_gene: .
abundance: once
j_gene: TRBJ2-2
v_gene: TRBV2
CDR3aa: CASSQDTGELFF
CDR3nt: TGTGCCAGCAGTCAAGACACCGGGGAGCTGTTTTTT

d_gene: .
abundance: .
j_gene: TRBJ2-1
v_gene: TRBV12-2
CDR3aa: CASRLASPVPSNEQFF
CDR3nt: TGTGCAAGTCGCTTAGCGTCCCCGGTCCCGTCCAATGAGCAGTTCTTC

d_gene: .
abundance: .
j_gene: TRBJ2-7
v_gene: TRBV25-1
CDR3aa: CASSEPGWAYEQYF
CDR3nt: TGTGCCAGCAGTGAACCAGGGTGGGCCTACGAGCAGTACTTC

d_gene: .
abundance: .
j_gene: TRBJ2-7
v_gene: TRBV28
CDR3aa: CASSSPSTPTHEQYF
CDR3nt: TGTGCCAGCAGTTCCCCCTCCACCCCCACCCACGAGCAGTACTTC

d_gene: .
abundance: .
j_gene: TRBJ2-1
v_gene: TRBV9
CDR3aa: CASSVDLSSYNEQFF
CDR3nt: TGTGCCAGCAGCGTAGATTTAAGCTCCTACAATGAGCAGTTCTTC

d_gene: .
abundance: .
j_gene: TRBJ1-2
v_gene: TRBV2
CDR3aa: CASRVRDPRPPLNYGYTF
CDR3nt: TGTGCCAGCAGGGTCCGGGATCCAAGACCTCCGCTAAACTATGGCTACACCTTC

d_gene: .
abundance: once
j_gene: TRBJ2-2
v_gene: TRBV5-1
CDR3aa: CASSFGTYTGELFF
CDR3nt: TGCGCCAGCAGCTTTGGGACTTACACCGGGGAGCTGTTTTTT

d_gene: .
abundance: .
j_gene: TRBJ2-3
v_gene: TRBV4-3
CDR3aa: CASSQDPAGLEDTQYF
CDR3nt: TGCGCCAGCAGCCAAGATCCGGCAGGGTTGGAAGATACGCAGTATTTT

d_gene: TRBD2
abundance: .
j_gene: TRBJ2-5
v_gene: TRBV19
CDR3aa: CASSRRGDYQETQYF
CDR3nt: TGTGCCAGTAGTCGGCGGGGGGACTACCAAGAGACCCAGTACTTC

d_gene: .
abundance: once
j_gene: TRBJ2-3
v_gene: TRBV29-1
CDR3aa: CSVAGFKVPFDTQYF
CDR3nt: TGCAGCGTTGCGGGGTTCAAAGTCCCCTTTGATACGCAGTATTTT